The 10 T cell receptor beta chains below all came from one sample that was sequenced in a study of CD8+ T cells in alopecia areata. RNA, once extracted, was reverse transcribed into cDNA for use as the sequencing template. The data were produced by immunoSEQ multiplex PCR, yet TCRdb's version contains in-frame clones alone and is incomplete. The sample contains around 140,000 clones, about 47% of which appear only once. The specimen was CD4+ T cells sorted from blood, collected at week 0. These receptors were taken from a human donor with alopecia areata.

This clone was seen at least ten times. This chain connects TRBV2 to TRBJ2-5; TRBD2 matches 9 bases. The CDR3 extends over 15 amino acids. J lost 1 base, V lost 6 bases, and 6 bases had no gene match. Germline V gene lookup returns CDR1 SNHLY and CDR2 FYNNEI. CDR3 residues: CASRGNSGGQETQYF. Written as DNA, the CDR3 is TGTGCCAGCAGGGGAAATAGCGGGGGCCAAGAGACCCAGTACTTC.

The rearrangement links TRBV6-5 to TRBJ2-2, with D unclear. This CDR3 has 15 amino acids. Trimming pared 4 bases from V and 2 bases from J, leaving 11 bases between. Germline-derived CDR1 and CDR2 are MNHEY and SVGAGI. The CDR3 loop is CASSLDGINTGELFF. As DNA, the CDR3 is TGTGCCAGCAGTTTGGACGGAATAAACACCGGGGAGCTGTTTTTT.

This chain joins TRBV30 and TRBJ1-5; the D is unclear. The germline V gene has CDR1 GTSNPN and CDR2 SVGIG (reference sequence). The CDR3 runs 14 residues. Between the trimmed V and J ends, which lost 2 bases and 0 bases, there was a span of 8 bases. Here the CDR3 reads CAWSNRHSNQPQHF. CDR3 coding DNA: TGTGCCTGGAGTAATAGGCATAGCAATCAGCCCCAGCATTTT.

This chain connects TRBV28 to TRBJ2-7; no firm D call. This CDR3 has 15 amino acids. Trimming took 3 bases from V and 7 from J, leaving 19 bases between them. From germline, CDR1 is MDHEN and CDR2 SYDVKM. This CDR3 reads CASSFLGRSLGEQYF. The DNA for the CDR3 is TGTGCCAGCAGTTTTCTCGGCCGCTCCCTAGGGGAGCAGTACTTC.

A word on this clone: As the CDR3 is not closed by the conserved phenylalanine or tryptophan, this likely results from a read error. The limits of the CDR3 on the DNA are not certain, so only TCRdb's listed CDR3 is given. The chain carries TRBV20-1 and TRBJ2-7; the table's D call of TRBD1 was not tested on the DNA. Germline V gives CDR1 DFQATT, CDR2 SNEGSKA (reference sequence). The CDR3 contains 9 residues when both ends are counted. This CDR3 reads CSASGQMNL.

The CDR3 sequence: CAWSVNRVHTEAFF. The CDR3 DNA reads TGTGCCTGGAGTGTGAACAGGGTGCACACTGAAGCTTTCTTT. The J gene is TRBJ1-1, the V gene TRBV30; D is possibly TRBD1 (6 bases). Germline values: CDR1 GTSNPN, CDR2 SVGIG (reference sequence). The V gene lost 0 bases and the J gene lost 3 bases, with 11 bases spanning the gap. The CDR3 has 14 residues.

The rearrangement links TRBV7-9 to TRBJ2-1; 9 positions agree with TRBD2. The germline V gene encodes CDR1 SEHNR and CDR2 FQNEAQ (reference sequence). J gave up 4 bases and V 4 bases, and 14 bases lay outside the gene matches. The CDR3 spans 18 residues. CDR3: CASSSMNRLADSYNEQFF. CDR3 nucleotides: TGTGCCAGCAGCTCTATGAACCGACTAGCGGATTCATACAATGAGCAGTTCTTC. Drawing the rest from reference TRBV7-9 and TRBJ2-1, the complete variable domain is DTGVSQNPRHKITKRGQNVTFRCDPISEHNRLYWYRQTLGQGPEFLTYFQNEAQLEKSRLLSDRFSAERPKGSFSTLEIQRTEQGDSAMYLCASSSMNRLADSYNEQFFGPGTRLTVL.

This clone was detected once. The V and J genes are TRBV10-3 and TRBJ2-1, with 7 nucleotides matching TRBD1. CDR3 length: 12 amino acids. CDR1 and CDR2 (germline): ENHRY, SYGVKD. Trimming removed 2 bases from V and 9 bases from J; junction bases left unmatched: 1. The CDR3 loop is CAISEDRVEQFF. The CDR3 nucleotides read TGTGCCATCAGTGAGGACAGGGTTGAGCAGTTCTTC.

This clone occurred a few times. This chain links TRBV28 with TRBJ1-2; unclear D gene. The CDR3 is 13 amino acids. Germline CDR1 MDHEN, CDR2 SYDVKM. V lost 2 bases, J lost 5 bases, and 9 bases lay in between. CDR3 in DNA: TGTGCCAGCAGTTTAAACGGATTGTATGGCTACACCTTC. Its translation is CASSLNGLYGYTF.

The chain combines TRBV7-2 with TRBJ1-2; tentatively, D is TRBD1 (5 bases). Trimming took off 2 bases at V and 2 bases at J, with 9 bases between the two ends. CDR3 length: 14 residues. The germline V gene has CDR1 SGHTA and CDR2 FQGNSA. As DNA, the CDR3 is TGTGCCAGCAGCTTATCGGGGCAAAACTATGGCTACACCTTC. It yields the protein CASSLSGQNYGYTF.